Listed below are T cell receptor beta chains from one sample, sequenced in a study of blood T cell repertoires in COVID-19. Only in-frame clones appear in the TCRdb table, and some are missing; sequencing was by immunoSEQ multiplex PCR. The top ten hold around 25% of the sample, which has more than 200,000 clones, approximately 80% seen once. The specimen was peripheral blood. Every receptor here comes from a man between 40 and 49 years old with acute or convalescent COVID-19. Each CDR3 is given with its conserved first and last residue. The D gene is left open where the match is weak. Size is omitted from some rows. Given values are once, few, many or a class for expanded clones.

j_gene: TRBJ2-5; abundance: -; v_gene: TRBV9; d_gene: -; CDR3nt: TGTGCCAGCAGCGTAGTGGGGAGCCAAGAGACCCAGTACTTC; CDR3aa: CASSVVGSQETQYF
j_gene: TRBJ2-1; abundance: -; v_gene: TRBV4-2; d_gene: TRBD2; CDR3nt: TGTGCCAGCAGCCCCGGGACTAGCGGGATAATGGGTAGAAATGAGCAGTTCTTC; CDR3aa: CASSPGTSGIMGRNEQFF
j_gene: TRBJ2-7; abundance: -; v_gene: TRBV20-1; d_gene: -; CDR3nt: TGCAGTTGGGGGGGCGCGGGGTACTTC; CDR3aa: CSWGGAGYF
j_gene: TRBJ1-1; abundance: -; v_gene: TRBV7-9; d_gene: -; CDR3nt: TGTGCCAGCTCCCGGAACACTGAAGCTTTCTTT; CDR3aa: CASSRNTEAFF
j_gene: TRBJ2-2; abundance: -; v_gene: TRBV15; d_gene: -; CDR3nt: TGTGCCACCAGCAGAGGGGCAATGACCGGGGAGCTGTTTTTT; CDR3aa: CATSRGAMTGELFF
j_gene: TRBJ2-2; abundance: -; v_gene: TRBV28; d_gene: TRBD2; CDR3nt: TGTGCCAGCAGTTTTTCCAGCGGGAGGGTCTTCTCCGGGGAGCTGTTTTTT; CDR3aa: CASSFSSGRVFSGELFF
j_gene: TRBJ1-4; abundance: -; v_gene: TRBV6-5; d_gene: -; CDR3nt: TGTGCCAGCAAAAACGACCGCGACTATAATGAAAAACTGTTTTTT; CDR3aa: CASKNDRDYNEKLFF
j_gene: TRBJ1-5; abundance: -; v_gene: TRBV6-6; d_gene: -; CDR3nt: TGTGCCACGGGGGGAGGTTACAATCAGCCCCAGCATTTT; CDR3aa: CATGGGYNQPQHF
j_gene: TRBJ2-3; abundance: once; v_gene: TRBV15; d_gene: TRBD2; CDR3nt: TGTGCCACCAGCAGAGGGCTAGCGGGAGGCGCAGATACGCAGTATTTT; CDR3aa: CATSRGLAGGADTQYF
j_gene: TRBJ1-5; abundance: -; v_gene: TRBV6-2/TRBV6-3; d_gene: -; CDR3nt: TGTGCCAGCAGTTACTCGAGAGGGGGAAGCAATCAGCCCCAGCATTTT; CDR3aa: CASSYSRGGSNQPQHF
j_gene: TRBJ1-2; abundance: -; v_gene: TRBV28; d_gene: -; CDR3nt: TGTGCCAGCAGGGTCGCGCCCCTAGGCTACACCTTC; CDR3aa: CASRVAPLGYTF
j_gene: TRBJ2-5; abundance: few; v_gene: TRBV5-4; d_gene: -; CDR3nt: TGTGCCAGCAGCTACCAGGACCAAGAGACCCAGTACTTC; CDR3aa: CASSYQDQETQYF
j_gene: TRBJ1-3; abundance: -; v_gene: TRBV6-5; d_gene: -; CDR3nt: TGTGCCAGCAGTTCCCGGTTTAGCTCTGGAAACACCATATATTTT; CDR3aa: CASSSRFSSGNTIYF
j_gene: TRBJ2-7; abundance: -; v_gene: TRBV5-6; d_gene: TRBD2; CDR3nt: TGTGCCAGCAGCTTCCTGAGCGGGAGGGCCGAGCAGTACTTC; CDR3aa: CASSFLSGRAEQYF
j_gene: TRBJ2-1; abundance: -; v_gene: TRBV9; d_gene: -; CDR3nt: TGTGCCAGCAGCGTAGGGGCGAACAATGAGCAGTTCTTC; CDR3aa: CASSVGANNEQFF
j_gene: TRBJ1-2; abundance: -; v_gene: TRBV5-1; d_gene: -; CDR3nt: TGCGCCAGCACCGGGGGTGGAGGCTACACCTTC; CDR3aa: CASTGGGGYTF
j_gene: TRBJ1-5; abundance: -; v_gene: TRBV6-1; d_gene: TRBD1; CDR3nt: TGTGCCAGCAGTGAAGTGGAGAAATACCTCACCGGGACAGGCAATCAGCCCCAGCATTTT; CDR3aa: CASSEVEKYLTGTGNQPQHF
j_gene: TRBJ1-2; abundance: once; v_gene: TRBV5-1; d_gene: TRBD1; CDR3nt: TGCGCCAGCAGCAAAGGGACAGGGGGTTATGGCTACACCTTC; CDR3aa: CASSKGTGGYGYTF
j_gene: TRBJ2-1; abundance: once; v_gene: TRBV7-9; d_gene: -; CDR3nt: TGTGCCAGCAGCTTAGGAAGAGGGTACAATGAGCAGTTCTTC; CDR3aa: CASSLGRGYNEQFF
j_gene: TRBJ1-4; abundance: -; v_gene: TRBV7-2; d_gene: TRBD1; CDR3nt: TGTGCCAGCAGCGCAAGGACAGGGGGAATTGAAAAACTGTTTTTT; CDR3aa: CASSARTGGIEKLFF
j_gene: TRBJ2-1; abundance: -; v_gene: TRBV4-3; d_gene: TRBD2; CDR3nt: TGCGCCAGCAGCCCCCCACGCGGGAGCCTGTCCAATGAGCAGTTCTTC; CDR3aa: CASSPPRGSLSNEQFF
j_gene: TRBJ2-7; abundance: -; v_gene: TRBV7-2; d_gene: TRBD2; CDR3nt: TGTGCCAGCAGCTTCTTGACTAGCGGCTACGAGCAGTACTTC; CDR3aa: CASSFLTSGYEQYF
j_gene: TRBJ2-6; abundance: once; v_gene: TRBV6-6; d_gene: -; CDR3nt: TGTGCCAGCAGATCTACAGGGAGTGGGGCCAACGTCCTGACTTTC; CDR3aa: CASRSTGSGANVLTF
j_gene: TRBJ2-1; abundance: few; v_gene: TRBV13; d_gene: TRBD2; CDR3nt: TGTGCCAGCAGCTTAGAGGGACTAGTATCCAATGAGCAGTTCTTC; CDR3aa: CASSLEGLVSNEQFF
j_gene: TRBJ2-2; abundance: -; v_gene: TRBV4-1; d_gene: TRBD2; CDR3nt: TGCGCCAGCAGCCAAACGACTAGCGGGAACACCGGGGAGCTGTTTTTT; CDR3aa: CASSQTTSGNTGELFF
j_gene: TRBJ1-3; abundance: -; v_gene: TRBV5-4; d_gene: TRBD1; CDR3nt: TGTGCCAGCAGCTCGGGGACAGGGCGCTCTGGAAACACCATATATTTT; CDR3aa: CASSSGTGRSGNTIYF
j_gene: TRBJ2-7; abundance: -; v_gene: TRBV19; d_gene: TRBD2; CDR3nt: TGTGCCGTTTCCCGGGGAGGGACCTACGAGCAGTACTTC; CDR3aa: CAVSRGGTYEQYF
j_gene: TRBJ1-5; abundance: -; v_gene: TRBV19; d_gene: -; CDR3nt: TGTGCCAGTAGTATGGGGGACTTTCAGCCCCAGCATTTT; CDR3aa: CASSMGDFQPQHF
j_gene: TRBJ2-5; abundance: -; v_gene: TRBV5-6; d_gene: -; CDR3nt: TGTGCCAGCGCCGTCGGGGAGACCCAGTACTTC; CDR3aa: CASAVGETQYF
j_gene: TRBJ2-7; abundance: -; v_gene: TRBV10-3; d_gene: TRBD1; CDR3nt: TGTGCCATCAGTGAGACAGGGGGGGAGCAGTACTTC; CDR3aa: CAISETGGEQYF
j_gene: TRBJ1-4; abundance: -; v_gene: TRBV5-6; d_gene: -; CDR3nt: TGTGCCAGCAGCTTGACAGGAAGGGAAAAACTGTTTTTT; CDR3aa: CASSLTGREKLFF
j_gene: TRBJ2-1; abundance: -; v_gene: TRBV25-1; d_gene: TRBD2; CDR3nt: TGTGCCAGCAGTGAACTAGCGGGAGAAGACGGTGAGCAGTTCTTC; CDR3aa: CASSELAGEDGEQFF
j_gene: TRBJ2-7; abundance: -; v_gene: TRBV10-3; d_gene: TRBD1; CDR3nt: TGTGCCATCAGTGAGTCATCTCCGGGACAGGGGAACTACGAGCAGTACTTC; CDR3aa: CAISESSPGQGNYEQYF
j_gene: TRBJ1-2; abundance: -; v_gene: TRBV18; d_gene: TRBD1; CDR3nt: TGTGCCAGCTCACCCGGCGGACAGGAGGGAAACTATGGCTACACCTTC; CDR3aa: CASSPGGQEGNYGYTF
j_gene: TRBJ2-2; abundance: -; v_gene: TRBV29-1; d_gene: TRBD2; CDR3nt: TGCAGCGTTGGTCCTAGCGGGCTACTCACCGGGGAGCTGTTTTTT; CDR3aa: CSVGPSGLLTGELFF
j_gene: TRBJ2-3; abundance: once; v_gene: TRBV24-1; d_gene: -; CDR3nt: TGTGCCACCAGTGGTTCCCTAAGCACAGATACGCAGTATTTT; CDR3aa: CATSGSLSTDTQYF
j_gene: TRBJ1-1; abundance: -; v_gene: TRBV4-1; d_gene: TRBD1; CDR3nt: TGCGCCAGCAGCCAAGGGACAGGGCACACTGAAGCTTTCTTT; CDR3aa: CASSQGTGHTEAFF
j_gene: TRBJ1-1; abundance: -; v_gene: TRBV5-1; d_gene: -; CDR3nt: TGCGCCAGCAGCTCGGAACCGAAGGGACGGGGGATTACTGAAGCTTTCTTT; CDR3aa: CASSSEPKGRGITEAFF
j_gene: TRBJ1-5; abundance: few; v_gene: TRBV2; d_gene: -; CDR3nt: TGTGCCAGCAGTGTGGGGAGGGGTAGAGACAATCAGCCCCAGCATTTT; CDR3aa: CASSVGRGRDNQPQHF
j_gene: TRBJ1-1; abundance: many; v_gene: TRBV5-6; d_gene: -; CDR3nt: TGTGCCAGCAGCTTGATTTCACAGGGAAGAACTGAAGCTTTCTTT; CDR3aa: CASSLISQGRTEAFF